This entry concerns a single T cell receptor (beta chain). Its antigen remains unidentified. Nothing much larger sits one base from this clone, and base qualities are not available. This sample is drawn from a study of shared clonotypes between healthy human individuals (dated by TCRdb to 2019 to 2021). Notes on the research overall: The cohort comprised a couple of women and three men aged 18 to 49 years. Per donor, three plates each were used for CD4 naive and CD4 memory, two for CD8 naive, and one for CD8 memory. Libraries were prepared and TCR repertoires were sequenced by different laboratories using diverse techniques, in order to increase sequencing depth and limit assay-specific biases. The study deeply sequenced blood TCR repertoires of about five healthy adults to estimate repertoire size and the extent of clonotype sharing between individuals. Leukapheresis yielded between about 0.8 and 9.5 billion PBMCs per donor.

CD8 naive samples consisted of CD45RO-negative cells that were positively selected for CCR7, yielding a CD45RA+CCR7+ population without TemRA cells. Donors were healthy HIV-negative adults with no recently reported acute infections or vaccinations. Every donor was a Caucasian adult living in Nashville, Tennessee, USA. After blood collection by leukapheresis, PBMCs were isolated using Ficoll-Histopaque density gradient centrifugation and then cryopreserved in the vapor phase of liquid nitrogen. Analytical flow cytometry was used to check the purity and quantity of each magnetically sorted T cell population. Each sorted fraction had its genomic DNA isolated and then quantified by UV absorbance on a Nanodrop 2000c. General study outcomes and caveats: Sharing across a handful of donors was observed for 5% to 6.5% of naive CD4, less than 4% of naive CD8, about 2.3% of memory CD4, and less than 0.45% of memory CD8 clonotypes. Compared with non-shared clonotypes, the clonotypes found in all four sorted-subset donors had higher generation probabilities. Pairwise subsampling led to the expectation that sequencing depth would affect the degree of clonotype sharing among donors. Because the study included only a small number of donors, the genetic and exposure-history diversity represented was limited. Incomplete sequencing was indicated by rarefaction of sorted-subset datasets, despite the large sequencing depth. Only blood was sampled, and tissue TCR repertoires likely differ from those in blood. Naive subsets generally had larger estimated clonotype richness than memory subsets did.

TCR CDR3 regions were amplified from genomic DNA by multiplex PCR using the deep immunoSEQ assay. Extracted genomic DNA from each cell subset was spread evenly across all wells of several immunoSEQ 96-well plates, with each plate serving as a replicate. Each replicate PCR for sorted subsets received about 180 ng genomic DNA, equal to roughly 30,000 T cell genomes. The purified libraries were quantified using a Qubit 3.0 fluorometer, sized with a Bioanalyzer 2100, and then quantified again using the KAPA Library Quantification kit. Every immunoSEQ 96-well plate was sequenced on a separate single-read 150-cycle Illumina NextSeq 550 flow cell. The authors processed their data as follows. Because the immunoSEQ output included only junctional sequences and no quality scores, the filtering could not be the same as the filtering used for full-length reads. Sequences were annotated with PyIR, a Python wrapper for IgBLAST v1.9, using IMGT germline references to assign V/J genes and CDR3. Reads were removed for weak V/J assignments (E-value above 1e-6), missing CDR3, stop codons, out-of-frame junctions, or ambiguous translated residues. V3J clonotypes were defined as sequences sharing the same inferred V gene, J gene, and CDR3 amino acid sequence. To compute the percentage overlap between repertoires, the number of shared unique clonotypes was divided by the size of the smaller repertoire. RTK rarefaction, the Chao1 estimator, and Recon v2.1 estimates of unobserved clonotypes were used to assess repertoire richness. Generation probabilities were computed with OLGA for all TCRbeta clonotypes obtained by the gDNA method from several donors. TCRdb obtained this table from immuneACCESS and retained in-frame rearrangements with V and J assigned. These tables miss some clones; where compared with another copy, unresolved V genes account for less than half of the shortfall, and the remainder is unexplained. V and J calls and clone size follow that table, whereas D and trimming were derived from the DNA. The sample table contains millions of clones; only one count was recorded for about 95% of them. The ten largest clones take up around 1.1% of the sample.

CDR1 and CDR2, looked up from the germline V gene, are MGHRA and YSYEKL. V and J lose 0 bases and 2 bases, and a span of 13 bases separates them. The CDR3 goes from the cysteine to the phenylalanine over 16 residues. The retained sequence is limited to the CDR3, 48 bases, with the frame set at the first base. The TCR was taken from a man between 18 and 35 years old in good health. Sequencing was carried out using naive CD8+ T cells sorted from blood. What the cell subset or site label conveys for this sample: CD45RA+CCR7+. Recombination linked TRBV4-1 to TRBJ1-2; a weak D assignment points to TRBD1 (5 bases agree). The CDR3 is CASSQDLGGRNYGYTF. The nucleotide sequence is TGCGCCAGCAGCCAAGATCTGGGGGGGAGGAACTATGGCTACACCTTC.